This T cell receptor beta chain was captured by sequencing in a study of blood T cell repertoires in COVID-19. Study as a whole: Collection of acute and convalescent COVID-19 samples took place in the United States, Italy and Spain. Sources were T cells, B-cell-depleted T cells, or PBMCs; the material itself was cDNA or gDNA.

Authors' methods: Counts of nucleated cells, estimated from reference gene primer amplification, were obtained. Sequencing was performed with immunoSEQ multiplex PCR; in TCRdb, only in-frame clones are kept and a portion is missing. V, J and clone size are taken as reported in that table, and D and trimming were inferred from the DNA itself. The sample holds about 58,000 clones, about 85% seen once. Trimming cost V 4 bases and J 1 base; bases outside gene matches: 4. The CDR3 extends over 15 amino acids. Germline V CDR1 and CDR2: SGHKS, YYEKEE (reference sequence). V usage is TRBV5-5 and J usage is TRBJ2-1; 8 bases map to TRBD2. This receptor was identified in a woman aged 70-85 years with active COVID-19. The source material was peripheral blood. The CDR3: CASSTGLVSYNEQFF. The CDR3 DNA is TGTGCCAGCAGCACGGGACTAGTATCCTACAATGAGCAGTTCTTC.